This record concerns one T cell receptor beta chain sequence. A multiplex PCR was run with 60 Vbeta primers and 13 Jbeta primers. This table comes from immunoSEQ multiplex PCR, and its TCRdb copy is limited to in-frame clones, with some not included. The table records approximately 170,000 clones, roughly three quarters of them present only once. These data are taken from a study of cytomegalovirus exposure and HLA in healthy donors. Sequenced: PBMCs. This TCR derives from a man between 18 and 29 years old in good health and CMV-seropositive.

The CDR3 sequence is CASSYSPRDYGYTF. CDR3 DNA sequence: TGTGCCAGCAGTTACTCCCCCAGGGACTATGGCTACACCTTC. The chain joins TRBV6-5 to TRBJ1-2; maybe TRBD1 (5 bases). This CDR3 contains 14 residues. Trimming removed 0 bases from V and 3 bases from J, with 8 bases in between. Germline CDR1 is MNHEY and CDR2 is SVGAGI.